Included here is one T cell receptor beta chain sequence, with context. What it recognizes is unknown. This sample was taken from a study of T-cell memory formation after mild COVID-19. Background on the study: Among the donors, TCR clusters were largely specific to each donor. General study points: Researchers found some responding clones in pre-infection memory, a sign that cross-reactive memory joined. Clones shrinking from day 15 to 85 showed even CD4/CD8 mixes; later expanders tilted CD4+.

Amplification by 5'RACE using constant-segment primers produced TCR alpha and TCR beta cDNA libraries that carried sample barcodes and UMIs. Via MiXCR, TCRdb re-called the 5' RACE reads, giving one row per CDR3 protein. The table has about 390,000 distinct CDR3 sequences, about 17% seen once. Sequencing used PBMCs or a T cell subset sorted from them (not recorded which). The source is a man younger than 30 who had mild COVID-19 (a few samples of this study predate the infection). Cell type and time point are not known.

The CDR3 spells CSGKTGLNSPLHF. The DNA for the CDR3 is TGCAGCGGGAAGACAGGGTTGAATTCACCCCTCCACTTT. This rearrangement joins TRBV29-1 to TRBJ1-6, with 7 positions matching TRBD1. The germline V gene has CDR1 SQVTM and CDR2 ANQGSEA. After removal of 7 bases from V and 7 bases from J, the junction contained 7 bases not matched to a gene. The CDR3 loop spans 13 amino acids.